The rows below give T cell receptor beta chains drawn from one sample of a study of CD8 T cells in Susac syndrome. TCRdb redid the calling of the immunoSEQ multiplex PCR reads with MiXCR, one entry per CDR3 protein. Here the sample spans 77,000 or so distinct CDR3 sequences, about 92% being singletons. The sequencing input was CD4+ T cells from PBMCs. These receptors were taken from a human donor with Susac syndrome. CDR3s include the opening cysteine and the closing phenylalanine or tryptophan. A D gene is named only where the DNA matches it firmly. Size tells how often a clone was seen (once, few, many) or the class of an expanded clone, and some rows leave it out.

V	J	length	size	D	DNA	CDR3
TRBV20-1	TRBJ2-7	13	NA	TRBD2	TGCAGTGCTATAGCGGGAGGGCGTTACGAGCAGTACTTC	CSAIAGGRYEQYF
TRBV23-1	TRBJ2-5	12	NA	NA	TGCGCCAGCAGTCCCCTTACAGGGACCCAGTACTTC	CASSPLTGTQYF
TRBV4-2	TRBJ2-5	12	NA	NA	TGTGCCAGCAGCCAAGATGGGGAGATTCAGTACTTC	CASSQDGEIQYF
TRBV30	TRBJ2-1	11	NA	NA	TGTGCCTGGAGTGATAACAATGAGCAGTTCTTC	CAWSDNNEQFF
TRBV7-2	TRBJ1-1	16	NA	NA	TGTGCCAGCAGCCCGCTGACGGGTTTAATGAACACTGAAGCTTTCTTT	CASSPLTGLMNTEAFF
TRBV6-6	TRBJ1-2	13	NA	NA	TGTGCCAGCAGAGGACGTTCGGAAGGGGGCTACACCTTC	CASRGRSEGGYTF
TRBV20-1	TRBJ2-1	14	NA	TRBD2	TGCAGTGCTAGAGCAGCGGGGGGGCCTTATGAGCAGTTCTTC	CSARAAGGPYEQFF
TRBV7-2	TRBJ2-1	15	NA	TRBD1	TGTGCCAGCAGGGCCACCCCCGACAGGGGAGTTGAGCAGTTCTTC	CASRATPDRGVEQFF
TRBV2	TRBJ1-3	15	NA	TRBD1	TGTGCCAGCAGTGAAAAGGACAGGGCGGGAAACACCATATATTTT	CASSEKDRAGNTIYF
TRBV18	TRBJ2-5	12	few	NA	TGTGCCAGCTCACCCCAGCAAGAGACCCAGTACTTC	CASSPQQETQYF
TRBV5-1	TRBJ2-1	17	NA	NA	TGCGCCAGCGCGCACCTTCAGGGCGGGACGTCGGGGAATGAGCAGTTCTTC	CASAHLQGGTSGNEQFF
TRBV5-4	TRBJ1-4	14	NA	NA	TGTGCCAGCAGCTTGGCAGGGGTCGAGGAAAAACTGTTTTTT	CASSLAGVEEKLFF
TRBV7-6	TRBJ2-1	16	NA	TRBD2	TGTGCCAGCAGCTTAGCGCCGGGGGGGGCCGGCGTTGAGCAGTTCTTC	CASSLAPGGAGVEQFF
TRBV5-6	TRBJ2-7	16	NA	TRBD1	TGTGCCAGCAGCTTGCTGACAGGGGGTTTCGTAGGCGAGCAGTACTTC	CASSLLTGGFVGEQYF
TRBV9	TRBJ1-1	15	NA	NA	TGTGCCAGCAGCCCCCGGGGCAGCTTGAACACTGAAGCTTTCTTT	CASSPRGSLNTEAFF
TRBV29-1	TRBJ2-1	20	NA	NA	TGCAGCGTTGAAGAAGGGGGGTTCGACACGTATTGGGCCGACACGTATGAGCAGTTCTTC	CSVEEGGFDTYWADTYEQFF
TRBV5-4	TRBJ1-4	12	NA	NA	TGTGCCAGCAGCTTGTATGGAGGTGAACTGTTTTTT	CASSLYGGELFF
TRBV29-1	TRBJ1-6	19	NA	TRBD1	TGCAGCGTTGCCTACCAGGGGGTGGCCGAGGGATATTGGAATTCACCCCTCCACTTT	CSVAYQGVAEGYWNSPLHF
TRBV6-5	TRBJ2-1	15	NA	NA	TGTGCCAGCAGTTCGTTGCGGAACTCCTACAATGAGCAGTTCTTC	CASSSLRNSYNEQFF
TRBV7-2	TRBJ2-5	13	NA	NA	TGTGCCAGCAGCCTACCGGTTCAAGAGACCCAGTACTTC	CASSLPVQETQYF
TRBV12-3/TRBV12-4	TRBJ2-7	16	once	TRBD2	TGTGCCAGCAGTCTGGAGACCGGGACTATGAATCGGGAGCAGTACTTC	CASSLETGTMNREQYF
TRBV5-6	TRBJ2-7	11	NA	NA	TGTGCCAGCAGCTTAAACTACGAGCAGTACTTC	CASSLNYEQYF
TRBV20-1	TRBJ1-3	12	NA	NA	TGCAGTGCTAGAGAGTCCGGAAACACCATATATTTT	CSARESGNTIYF
TRBV12-3/TRBV12-4	TRBJ2-2	12	NA	NA	TGTGCCAGCAGTTTTAATCCCGGGGAGCTGTTTTTT	CASSFNPGELFF
TRBV12-3/TRBV12-4	TRBJ2-7	15	NA	TRBD2	TGTGCCAGCAGCCTGGAGGGTAGCGGGGGTTACGAGCAGTACTTC	CASSLEGSGGYEQYF
TRBV7-9	TRBJ1-2	12	NA	NA	TGTGCCAGCAGCACCCCCCTTTCGGCTACTACCTTC	CASSTPLSATTF
TRBV20-1	TRBJ2-7	14	few	NA	TGCAGTGCGCTTCCGGGACTCCAGCGCGTCGAGCAGTACTTC	CSALPGLQRVEQYF
TRBV5-1	TRBJ2-1	15	NA	NA	TGCGCCAGCAGCTTGGGGACTCCAAGGAGGGGTGAGCAGTTCTTC	CASSLGTPRRGEQFF
TRBV28	TRBJ1-1	17	once	TRBD1	TGTGCCAGCAGGTTTCGGCGGACAGGGGGGATGAACACTGAAGCTTTCTTT	CASRFRRTGGMNTEAFF
TRBV7-2	TRBJ1-3	15	once	NA	TGTGCCAGCAGCCGGACATCGAGCTCTGGAAACACCATATATTTT	CASSRTSSSGNTIYF
TRBV7-3	TRBJ2-2	13	NA	NA	TGTGCCAGCAGCCCCCAGCGGCCCGGGGAGCTGTTTTTT	CASSPQRPGELFF
TRBV7-6	TRBJ2-1	13	NA	NA	TGTGCCAGCAGCTTATCCCAGGGGGGAGATAGGTTCTTC	CASSLSQGGDRFF
TRBV5-6	TRBJ2-1	15	NA	TRBD2	TGTGCCAGCAGCCCCGGGACTAGCGGCGACAATGAGCAGTTCTTC	CASSPGTSGDNEQFF
TRBV6-6	TRBJ2-1	14	NA	NA	TGTGCCAGCAGTTACGTGGGGGATACGGGGGAGCAGTTCTTC	CASSYVGDTGEQFF
TRBV9	TRBJ2-7	15	NA	TRBD2	TGTGCCAGCAGCGCCGTGGGACTAGCGGCCGACGAGCAGTACTTC	CASSAVGLAADEQYF
TRBV19	TRBJ2-7	13	NA	NA	TGTGCCAGTTCCGCAGGGGTAAGGTACGAGCAGTACTTC	CASSAGVRYEQYF
TRBV29-1	TRBJ2-2	15	NA	NA	TGCAGCGGCGCGGAGGGCAGGGGTAACACCGGGGAGCTGTTTTTT	CSGAEGRGNTGELFF
TRBV5-5	TRBJ2-5	16	NA	NA	TGTGCCAGCAGCTTGGGGGCAGGGCAACAGGTGGAGACCCAGTACTTC	CASSLGAGQQVETQYF
TRBV28	TRBJ1-2	14	NA	NA	TGTGCCAGCAGCCCCCCCTCACGGAACTATGGCTACACCTTC	CASSPPSRNYGYTF